This is a list of T cell receptor beta chains from one sample in a study of cytomegalovirus exposure and HLA in healthy donors. Profiled with immunoSEQ multiplex PCR; TCRdb holds only in-frame clones, not every one. The sample consists of about 150,000 clones, roughly 84% of them appearing once. Specimen: PBMCs. The receptors were gathered from a man aged 18-30 years in good health and CMV-seronegative. Each CDR3 is given with its conserved first and last residue. A D gene is named only where the DNA matches it firmly. Not every row has a clone size; where given, it reads once, few, many or a size class.

clone size: -; J gene: TRBJ1-1; V gene: TRBV9; D gene: -; CDR3 DNA: TGTGCCAGCAGCGTATTTAAGGGACAAAGGAACACTGAAGCTTTCTTT; CDR3 protein: CASSVFKGQRNTEAFF
clone size: once; J gene: TRBJ2-7; V gene: TRBV13; D gene: -; CDR3 DNA: TGTGCCAGCAGCTCCCAGGGTTCCTACGAGCAGTACTTC; CDR3 protein: CASSSQGSYEQYF
clone size: -; J gene: TRBJ2-3; V gene: TRBV10-3; D gene: TRBD2; CDR3 DNA: TGTGCCATCAGGAACCCCGAGCGGGGCACTAGCACAGATACGCAGTATTTT; CDR3 protein: CAIRNPERGTSTDTQYF
clone size: -; J gene: TRBJ1-4; V gene: TRBV4-2; D gene: -; CDR3 DNA: TGTGCCAGCAGCCAAGAGGCGACAGCAACTAATGAAAAACTGTTTTTT; CDR3 protein: CASSQEATATNEKLFF
clone size: -; J gene: TRBJ1-3; V gene: TRBV2; D gene: TRBD1; CDR3 DNA: TGTGCCAGCAGTCCCGGGACAGGCGGAAACACCATATATTTT; CDR3 protein: CASSPGTGGNTIYF
clone size: -; J gene: TRBJ2-7; V gene: TRBV27; D gene: -; CDR3 DNA: TGTGCCAGCAGCAACACAGGGCTCGAGCAGTACTTC; CDR3 protein: CASSNTGLEQYF
clone size: -; J gene: TRBJ1-2; V gene: TRBV7-2; D gene: TRBD1; CDR3 DNA: TGTGCCAGCAGCTTAGTGGAGGGGGCGCCCCATGGCTACACCTTC; CDR3 protein: CASSLVEGAPHGYTF
clone size: -; J gene: TRBJ2-1; V gene: TRBV5-1; D gene: TRBD1; CDR3 DNA: TGCGCCAGCAGCTTGGACAGGGGGCAAGATGAGCAGTTCTTC; CDR3 protein: CASSLDRGQDEQFF
clone size: -; J gene: TRBJ1-5; V gene: TRBV28; D gene: -; CDR3 DNA: TGTGCCAGCAGTTTATTTGTCGGTAAGAATCAGCCCCAGCATTTT; CDR3 protein: CASSLFVGKNQPQHF
clone size: -; J gene: TRBJ1-6; V gene: TRBV2; D gene: -; CDR3 DNA: TGTGCCAGCAGTGAAGGCCGCGCCGGGGGGTCACCCCTCCACTTT; CDR3 protein: CASSEGRAGGSPLHF
clone size: -; J gene: TRBJ1-4; V gene: TRBV5-8; D gene: -; CDR3 DNA: TGTGCCAGCAGCTGGATACAGGGCCTTAATGAAAAACTGTTTTTT; CDR3 protein: CASSWIQGLNEKLFF
clone size: few; J gene: TRBJ2-1; V gene: TRBV10-3; D gene: TRBD2; CDR3 DNA: TGTGCCATCAGTGAGCCGGGACTAGCGGGAAATGGTATTTACAATGAGCAGTTCTTC; CDR3 protein: CAISEPGLAGNGIYNEQFF
clone size: few; J gene: TRBJ2-7; V gene: TRBV10-3; D gene: -; CDR3 DNA: TGTGCCATCAGCGCGGGACAGACCTACGAGCAGTACTTC; CDR3 protein: CAISAGQTYEQYF
clone size: -; J gene: TRBJ1-2; V gene: TRBV6-5; D gene: TRBD1; CDR3 DNA: TGTGCCAGCAGCCTGGGGACAGGGACTGGCTACACCTTC; CDR3 protein: CASSLGTGTGYTF